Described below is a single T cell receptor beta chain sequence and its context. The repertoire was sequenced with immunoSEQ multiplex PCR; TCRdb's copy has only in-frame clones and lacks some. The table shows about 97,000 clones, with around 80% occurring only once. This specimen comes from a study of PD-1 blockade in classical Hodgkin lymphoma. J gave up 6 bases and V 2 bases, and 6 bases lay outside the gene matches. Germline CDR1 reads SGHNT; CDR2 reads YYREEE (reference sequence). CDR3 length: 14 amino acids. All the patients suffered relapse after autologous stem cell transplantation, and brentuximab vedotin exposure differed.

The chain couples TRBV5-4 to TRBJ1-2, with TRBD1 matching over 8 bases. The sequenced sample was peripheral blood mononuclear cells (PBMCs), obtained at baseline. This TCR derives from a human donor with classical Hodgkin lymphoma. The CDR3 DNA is TGTGCCAGCAGCTTCCTACAGGGGGTCGATGGCTACACCTTC. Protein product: CASSFLQGVDGYTF. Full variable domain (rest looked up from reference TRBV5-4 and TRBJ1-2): ETGVTQSPTHLIKTRGQQVTLRCSSQSGHNTVSWYQQALGQGPQFIFQYYREEENGRGNFPPRFSGLQFPNYSSELNVNALELDDSALYLCASSFLQGVDGYTFGSGTRLTVV.